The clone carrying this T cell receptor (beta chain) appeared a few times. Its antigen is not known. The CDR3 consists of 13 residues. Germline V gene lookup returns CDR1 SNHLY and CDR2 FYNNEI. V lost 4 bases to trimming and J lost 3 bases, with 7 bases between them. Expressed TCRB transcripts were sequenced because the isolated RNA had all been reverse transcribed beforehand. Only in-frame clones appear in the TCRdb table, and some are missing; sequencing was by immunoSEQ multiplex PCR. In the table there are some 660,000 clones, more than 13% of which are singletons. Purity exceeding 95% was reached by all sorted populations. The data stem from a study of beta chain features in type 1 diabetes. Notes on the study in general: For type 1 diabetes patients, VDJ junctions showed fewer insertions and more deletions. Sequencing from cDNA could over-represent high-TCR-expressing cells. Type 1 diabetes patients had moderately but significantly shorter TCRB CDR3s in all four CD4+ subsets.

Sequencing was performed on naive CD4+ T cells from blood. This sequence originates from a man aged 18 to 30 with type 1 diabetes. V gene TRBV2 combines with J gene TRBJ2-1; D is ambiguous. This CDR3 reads CASSAQHYNEQFF. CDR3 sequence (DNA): TGTGCCAGCAGTGCCCAGCACTACAATGAGCAGTTCTTC.